One sample yielded the 14 T cell receptor beta chains listed below, sequenced in a study of cytomegalovirus exposure and HLA in healthy donors (dated by TCRdb to about 2017). The protocol used for the library was the immunoSEQ multiplex PCR assay. Not all clones reach the TCRdb copy of this immuneACCESS table, which keeps in-frame sequences only. Checked studies attribute under half of the gap to unresolved V genes and leave the rest unexplained. This sample has over 250,000 clones in its table, and 87% of those were observed once. Together, the top ten hold about 1% of the sample. The sequenced sample was PBMCs. The receptors come from a woman in her thirties in good health and CMV-seropositive.

The chain combines TRBV20-1 with TRBJ2-2; no definite D call. V was shortened by 6 bases and J by 5 bases, with 7 bases between the two germline ends. This CDR3 comprises 11 residues. Germline CDR1 reads DFQATT; CDR2 reads SNEGSKA (reference sequence). The CDR3 nucleotides read TGCAGTGCCTTGCGGACCGGGGAGCTGTTTTTT. Residues: CSALRTGELFF.

The chain uses TRBV5-5 and TRBJ2-2, with 7 nucleotides matching TRBD1. The germline CDR1 and CDR2 sequences are SGHKS and YYEKEE (reference sequence). V was pared by 0 bases and J by 2 bases, with 4 bases of the junction left unmatched. The CDR3 consists of 16 residues. The CDR3 nucleotides are TGTGCCAGCAGCTTGGCAGGGACAGCCAACACCGGGGAGCTGTTTTTT. This encodes CASSLAGTANTGELFF.

The chain has TRBV18 and TRBJ2-1; 13 bases are shared with TRBD2. Germline CDR1 KGHSH, CDR2 LQKENI. CDR3 length: 16 residues. V was clipped by 5 bases and J by 9 bases; unmatched bases: 10. CDR3 loop: CASSGTGTSGNGEQFF. The CDR3 DNA follows: TGTGCCAGCTCAGGGACCGGGACTAGCGGGAACGGTGAGCAGTTCTTC.

The J gene is TRBJ1-5, the V gene TRBV19; D not resolved. The ends were cut back, 2 bases at V and 9 bases at J, with 8 bases in the middle. The CDR3 consists of 12 residues. CDR1 is LNHDA, CDR2 SQIVND, per germline (reference sequence). CDR3 sequence reads: CASSIPPGPQHF. The CDR3 DNA is TGTGCCAGTAGTATACCTCCAGGGCCCCAGCATTTT.

The rearrangement uses TRBV27 and TRBJ2-3; the D is unclear. Germline V gene data show CDR1 as MNHEY and CDR2 as SMNVEV (reference sequence). V shed 8 bases and J shed 2 bases, with 14 bases lying between them. The CDR3 has 14 residues. The CDR3 protein is CASRPRPVTDTQYF. The CDR3 nucleotides read TGTGCCAGCCGACCTAGGCCGGTCACAGATACGCAGTATTTT.

Remarks on this clone: Additional DNA sequences in this sample encode the identical CDR3. V is TRBV27 and J is TRBJ2-7; D unclear. The germline gives CDR1 MNHEY, CDR2 SMNVEV (reference sequence). Trimming removed 3 bases at V and 1 base at J, with 7 bases between. This CDR3 region has 13 residues. The CDR3 sequence: CASSLGASYEQYF. For the CDR3, the DNA is TGTGCCAGCAGTTTGGGTGCGTCCTACGAGCAGTACTTC.

This chain uses TRBV28 with TRBJ2-7, with D possibly being TRBD1 (6 bases). Germline values: CDR1 MDHEN, CDR2 SYDVKM. There are 14 residues in the CDR3. CDR3 nucleotide sequence: TGTGGGCATTGCCGTACAGGGAGTGCCTACGAGCAGTACTTC. It is translated as CGHCRTGSAYEQYF.

The rearrangement joins TRBV4-2 to TRBJ1-3; D gene uncertain. CDR3 length: 16 amino acids. The germline V and J ends were trimmed by 0 bases and 0 bases, with 9 bases remaining between them. Germline CDR1 is LGHNA and CDR2 is YNFKEQ. CDR3 region: CASSQDRAGSGNTIYF. The CDR3 DNA follows: TGTGCCAGCAGCCAAGATCGCGCCGGCTCTGGAAACACCATATATTTT.

This clone was detected only once. The rearrangement links TRBV18 to TRBJ1-1; D is undetermined. This CDR3 has 13 amino acids. The V and J ends lost 3 bases and 5 bases respectively, with 10 bases between them. Per the germline V gene, CDR1 is KGHSH and CDR2 is LQKENI. Here the CDR3 reads CASSPGGKTEAFF. The CDR3 coding sequence is TGTGCCAGCTCACCGGGAGGGAAGACTGAAGCTTTCTTT.

The rearrangement uses TRBV5-4 and TRBJ2-1; D is undetermined. Trimming stripped 1 base from V and 2 bases from J, with 10 bases between. This CDR3 contains 15 residues. CDR1 is SGHNT, CDR2 YYREEE, per germline (reference sequence). CDR3 sequence (DNA): TGTGCCAGCAGCTTGTCACTGGGAACCTACAATGAGCAGTTCTTC. It yields the protein CASSLSLGTYNEQFF. Drawing the rest from reference TRBV5-4 and TRBJ2-1, the complete variable domain is ETGVTQSPTHLIKTRGQQVTLRCSSQSGHNTVSWYQQALGQGPQFIFQYYREEENGRGNFPPRFSGLQFPNYSSELNVNALELDDSALYLCASSLSLGTYNEQFFGPGTRLTVL.

The chain uses TRBV28 and TRBJ1-4; D gene ambiguous. Germline values: CDR1 MDHEN, CDR2 SYDVKM. The CDR3 contains 10 residues. Trimming shortened V by 8 bases and J by 7 bases, and 5 bases separated the two germline ends. The CDR3 spells CASSREKLFF. The CDR3 nucleotides are TGTGCCAGCTCACGTGAAAAACTGTTTTTT. Together with reference TRBV28 and TRBJ1-4, the CDR3 gives the full variable domain: DVKVTQSSRYLVKRTGEKVFLECVQDMDHENMFWYRQDPGLGLRLIYFSYDVKMKEKGDIPEGYSVSREKKERFSLILESASTNQTSMYLCASSREKLFFGSGTQLSVL.

This chain links TRBV6-6 with TRBJ2-5; TRBD2 is a possible D gene (6 bases). Trimming stripped 5 bases from V and 2 bases from J, with 12 bases between. The length of the CDR3 is 14 residues. Germline assignment: CDR1 MNHNY and CDR2 SVGAGI (reference sequence). CDR3 in amino acids: CASSTSGGQETQYF. As DNA, the CDR3 is TGTGCCAGCAGTACTTCTGGGGGGCAAGAGACCCAGTACTTC.

The V call is TRBV4-1, the J call TRBJ2-7; unclear D gene. The CDR3 runs to 12 residues. V was trimmed by 1 base and J by 5 bases, leaving 6 bases between them. Germline loops: CDR1 MGHRA, CDR2 YSYEKL. The CDR3 protein is CASSQGADEQYF. CDR3 bases: TGCGCCAGCAGCCAAGGGGCAGACGAGCAGTACTTC.

The V gene is TRBV5-8, the J gene TRBJ1-2; unclear D gene. Trimming removed 1 base from V and 2 bases from J, with 3 bases in between. This CDR3 is built from 12 residues. The V gene's germline CDR1 is SGHTS and CDR2 YDEGEE. CDR3 amino acids: CASSLSNYGYTF. CDR3 in DNA: TGTGCCAGCAGCTTGTCCAACTATGGCTACACCTTC.